The entry below gives a single TCR beta chain sequence along with its context. Under the authors' procedure: Amplification with reference gene primers provided the estimates of nucleated cell counts. Repertoires were generated with immunoSEQ multiplex PCR, while TCRdb's copy carries only in-frame clones and drops some. Clone size and V and J calls were adopted from that table, with D and trimming inferred from the DNA. The sample shows about 320,000 clones, roughly 87% of them seen only once. This sample is part of a study of blood T cell repertoires in COVID-19. The study drew participants aged about 18 to 89 years from 20 to 30 US areas. The CDR3 totals 14 residues. Trimming stripped 4 bases from V and 2 bases from J, with 12 bases between. Germline values: CDR1 SGHNT, CDR2 YYREEE (reference sequence).

The source of this sequence is a woman between 25 and 40 years old who had recovered from COVID-19. The chain links TRBV5-4 to TRBJ1-2; tentatively, D is TRBD1 (5 bases). Sample: PBMCs or T cells enriched from blood (not recorded which). The CDR3 DNA follows: TGTGCCAGCAGCCCCAGGGAGGGGAACTATGGCTACACCTTC. This translates into CASSPREGNYGYTF.